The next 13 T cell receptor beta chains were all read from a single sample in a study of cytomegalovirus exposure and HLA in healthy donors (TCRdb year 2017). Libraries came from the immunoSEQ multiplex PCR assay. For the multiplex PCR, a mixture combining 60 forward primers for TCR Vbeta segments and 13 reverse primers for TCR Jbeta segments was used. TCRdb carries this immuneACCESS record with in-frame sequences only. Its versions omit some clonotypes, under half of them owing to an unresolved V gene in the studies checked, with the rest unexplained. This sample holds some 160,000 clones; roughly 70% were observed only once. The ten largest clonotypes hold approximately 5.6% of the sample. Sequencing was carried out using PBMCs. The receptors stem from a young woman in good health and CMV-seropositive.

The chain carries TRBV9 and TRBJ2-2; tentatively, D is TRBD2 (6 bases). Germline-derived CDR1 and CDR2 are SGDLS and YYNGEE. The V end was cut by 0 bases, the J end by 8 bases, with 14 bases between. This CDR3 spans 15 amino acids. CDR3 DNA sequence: TGTGCCAGCAGCGTAGGTGGTAGCGGATCGGGGGAGCTGTTTTTT. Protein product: CASSVGGSGSGELFF.

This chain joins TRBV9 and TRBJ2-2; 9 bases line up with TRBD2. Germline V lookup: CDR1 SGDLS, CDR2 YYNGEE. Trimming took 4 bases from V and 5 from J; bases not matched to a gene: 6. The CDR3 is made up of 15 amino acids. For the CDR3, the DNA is TGTGCCAGCAGCTCTCGGACTAGCGATACCGGGGAGCTGTTTTTT. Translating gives CASSSRTSDTGELFF.

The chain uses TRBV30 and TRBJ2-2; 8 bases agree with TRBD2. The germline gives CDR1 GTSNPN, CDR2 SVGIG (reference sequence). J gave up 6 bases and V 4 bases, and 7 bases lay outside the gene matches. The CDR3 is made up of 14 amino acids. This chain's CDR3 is CAWTAGGVAGELFF. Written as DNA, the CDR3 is TGTGCCTGGACGGCGGGGGGAGTGGCCGGGGAGCTGTTTTTT.

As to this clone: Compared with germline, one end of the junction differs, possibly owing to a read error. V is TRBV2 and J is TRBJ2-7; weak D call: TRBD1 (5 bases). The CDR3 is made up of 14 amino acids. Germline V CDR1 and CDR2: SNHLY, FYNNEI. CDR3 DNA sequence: TGTGCCAGCAGTGAAGCGCAAATTCTGGGGCGAGAGAGCTTC. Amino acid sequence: CASSEAQILGRESF. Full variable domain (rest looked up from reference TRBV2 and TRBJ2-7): EPEVTQTPSHQVTQMGQEVILRCVPISNHLYFYWYRQILGQKVEFLVSFYNNEISEKSEIFDDQFSVERPDGSNFTLKIRSTKLEDSAMYFCASSEAQILGRESFGPGTRLTVT.

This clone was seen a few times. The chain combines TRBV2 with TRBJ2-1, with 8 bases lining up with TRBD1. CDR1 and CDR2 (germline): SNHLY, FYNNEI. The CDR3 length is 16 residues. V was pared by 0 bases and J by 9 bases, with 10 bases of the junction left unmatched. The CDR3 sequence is CASSEADRAQGGEQFF. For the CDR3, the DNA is TGTGCCAGCAGTGAAGCGGACAGGGCCCAGGGGGGTGAGCAGTTCTTC.

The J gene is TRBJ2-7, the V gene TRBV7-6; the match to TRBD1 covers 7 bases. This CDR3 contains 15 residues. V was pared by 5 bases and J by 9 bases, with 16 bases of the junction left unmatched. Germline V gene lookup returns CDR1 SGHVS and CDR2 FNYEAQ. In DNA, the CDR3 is TGTGCCAGCAGCCCCTATCGACAGGGCAGGAGTGGGCAGTACTTC. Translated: CASSPYRQGRSGQYF. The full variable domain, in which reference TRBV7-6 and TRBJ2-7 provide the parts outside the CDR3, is GAGVSQSPRYKVTKRGQDVALRCDPISGHVSLYWYRQALGQGPEFLTYFNYEAQQDKSGLPNDRFSAERPEGSISTLTIQRTEQRDSAMYRCASSPYRQGRSGQYFGPGTRLTVT.

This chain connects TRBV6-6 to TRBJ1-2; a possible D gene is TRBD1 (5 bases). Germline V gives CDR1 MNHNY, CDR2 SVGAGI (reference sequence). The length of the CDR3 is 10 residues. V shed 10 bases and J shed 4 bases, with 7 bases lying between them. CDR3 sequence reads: CATGGYGYTF. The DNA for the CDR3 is TGTGCCACGGGGGGCTATGGCTACACCTTC.

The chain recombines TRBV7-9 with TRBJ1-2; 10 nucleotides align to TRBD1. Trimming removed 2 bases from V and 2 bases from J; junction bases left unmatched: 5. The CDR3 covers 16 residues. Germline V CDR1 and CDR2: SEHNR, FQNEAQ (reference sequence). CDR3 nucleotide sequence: TGTGCCAGCAGCTTACTGCCGGGACAGGGGAACTATGGCTACACCTTC. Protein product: CASSLLPGQGNYGYTF.

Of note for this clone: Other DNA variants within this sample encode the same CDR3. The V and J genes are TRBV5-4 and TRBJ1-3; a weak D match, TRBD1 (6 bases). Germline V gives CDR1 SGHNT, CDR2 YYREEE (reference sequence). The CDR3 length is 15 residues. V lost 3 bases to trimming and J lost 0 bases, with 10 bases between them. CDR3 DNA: TGTGCCAGCAGCTCCGGACAGTACTCTGGAAACACCATATATTTT. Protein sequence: CASSSGQYSGNTIYF.

The CDR3: CASSNNEPSAEQFF. CDR3 DNA sequence: TGTGCCAGCAGTAACAACGAACCGTCTGCTGAGCAGTTCTTC. The genes are TRBV6-6 and TRBJ2-1; D is uncertain. V gave up 5 bases and J gave up 9 bases, with 17 bases separating them. Germline CDR1 is MNHNY and CDR2 is SVGAGI (reference sequence). CDR3 size: 14 residues.

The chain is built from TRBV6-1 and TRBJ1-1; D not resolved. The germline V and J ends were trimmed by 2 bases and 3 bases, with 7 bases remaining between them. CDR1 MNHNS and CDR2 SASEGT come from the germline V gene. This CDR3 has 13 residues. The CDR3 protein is CASSESGYTEAFF. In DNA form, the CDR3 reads TGTGCCAGCAGTGAATCGGGATACACTGAAGCTTTCTTT.

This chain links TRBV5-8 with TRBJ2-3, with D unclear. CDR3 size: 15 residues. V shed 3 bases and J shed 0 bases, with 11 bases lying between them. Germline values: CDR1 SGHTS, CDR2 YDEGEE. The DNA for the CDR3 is TGTGCCAGCAGCTATCGTCTTATTAGCACAGATACGCAGTATTTT. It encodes CASSYRLISTDTQYF.

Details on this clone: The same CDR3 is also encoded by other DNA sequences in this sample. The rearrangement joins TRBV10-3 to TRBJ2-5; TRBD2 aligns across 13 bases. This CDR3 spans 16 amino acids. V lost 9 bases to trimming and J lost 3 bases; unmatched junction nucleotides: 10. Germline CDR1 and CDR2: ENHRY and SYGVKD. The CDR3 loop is CAIGVKGTSGEETQYF. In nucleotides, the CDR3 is TGTGCCATTGGGGTCAAAGGGACTAGCGGGGAAGAGACCCAGTACTTC.